This T cell receptor (beta chain) is drawn from a study of T cell responses to AZD1222 COVID-19 vaccine. About the research overall: Doses given second, at about 4 or about 12 weeks, were pooled.

TCRdb's table, derived via immunoSEQ multiplex PCR, lists solely in-frame clones and lacks some. Altogether about 170,000 clones are present, over 85% being singletons, with the ten largest covering about 2.8%. Trimming pared 5 bases from V and 5 bases from J, leaving 12 bases between. CDR3 length: 12 amino acids. Per the germline V gene, CDR1 is SQVTM and CDR2 is ANQGSEA. This clonotype was sampled from an adult in good health. The V call is TRBV29-1, the J call TRBJ1-2; no clear D gene. This specimen was peripheral blood, taken on day 0 of AZD1222 vaccination. In DNA form, the CDR3 reads TGCAGCGTTCGTGGCCCGACATATGGCTACACCTTC. Its translation: CSVRGPTYGYTF.